This TCR beta chain was documented in a study of cytomegalovirus exposure and HLA in healthy donors. Background on the study: HLA-typed donors were the source of 82 million or so unique TCRs, which an early data release held.

This clone was detected only once. From germline, CDR1 is SGHRS and CDR2 YFSETQ. The CDR3 totals 14 residues. PCR used 60 Vbeta primers and 13 Jbeta primers. Using immunoSEQ multiplex PCR, the repertoire was profiled, and TCRdb retains in-frame clones only, with some absent. The table has more than 50,000 clones, 70% to 85% seen once. Material: PBMCs. The origin of this receptor is a woman aged 45-65 years in good health and CMV-seropositive. The chain uses TRBV5-1 and TRBJ2-7; TRBD2 aligns across 7 bases. TRBJ2-5 matches the DNA end more closely, so the J call is doubtful. CDR3 sequence reads: CASGLGPVGETQYF. The DNA for the CDR3 is TGCGCCAGCGGACTAGGCCCTGTGGGAGAGACCCAGTACTTC.